Given below is one T cell receptor (beta chain) in context. This entry comes from a study of T cells after yellow fever vaccination. Findings of the study overall: In post-booster samples, most primary-vaccination clones reappeared (about 95% CD4, about 91% CD8). Peak timing came faster in the weaker secondary response, day 5 versus 15.

Trimming removed 3 bases from V and 2 bases from J; junction bases left unmatched: 7. The CDR3 sequence is 15 residues long. In making TCR cDNA, 5'RACE template switching added a universal primer site and UMIs to it. One entry per CDR3 protein results from TCRdb running MiXCR on the 5' RACE reads. The sample consists of approximately 85,000 distinct CDR3 sequences, less than 15% of them appearing once. This sequence originates from a man in his late teens or twenties who received the YFV17D yellow fever vaccine. This chain joins TRBV12-3 or TRBV12-4 and TRBJ2-7; 7 positions match TRBD2. The input for sequencing was CD8+ T cells not binding an NS4B(214-222) dextramer, sorted from PBMCs, taken roughly 20 days after the first yellow fever vaccination. CDR3 coding DNA: TGTGCCAGCAGTTTGGGTCTAGCGGACCCCTACGAGCAGTACTTC. It encodes CASSLGLADPYEQYF.